The 27 T cell receptor beta chains below all came from one sample that was sequenced in a study of vaccination and CD4 T cells after COVID-19. The treatment denotes: roughly 10-day PBMC culture with coronavirus spike peptide pools or control peptides (ViraFEST assay). For these TCRs, the target antigens are not known. Cultured CD4+ T cell DNA underwent sequencing with the Oncomine TCR Beta short-read assay. MiXCR, applied by TCRdb to the PCR reads, yields one record per CDR3 protein. The sample lists approximately 5,000 distinct CDR3 sequences, 25% occurring once. Sequenced here: CD4+ T cells from blood, cultured in vitro, sampled after SARS-CoV-2 vaccination. The receptors were sampled from a human donor who had recovered from COVID-19.

By share of the sample, this clonotype is medium-sized (0.01 to 0.1%). The gene calls are TRBV20-1 and TRBJ2-7, with unresolved D. CDR1 and CDR2 (germline): DFQATT, SNEGSKA (reference sequence). V lost 1 base and J lost 4, with 20 bases in between. CDR3 length: 16 amino acids. In DNA, the CDR3 is TGCAGTGCTAGAGGTGGAGAGGTTCTCATGGCGTACGAGCAGTACTTC. It specifies CSARGGEVLMAYEQYF.

This clonotype was detected only a few times. CDR3 region: CSARDPAGEPYNSPLHF. The CDR3 region has the DNA TGCAGTGCTAGAGATCCCGCCGGGGAGCCCTATAATTCACCCCTCCACTTT. The chain joins TRBV20-1 to TRBJ1-6; D is ambiguous. Trimming took 0 bases from V and 2 from J, leaving 14 bases between them. Germline-derived CDR1 and CDR2 are DFQATT and SNEGSKA (reference sequence). The CDR3 covers 17 residues.

The rearrangement uses TRBV7-2 and TRBJ2-3, with D hard to call. Looked up from germline, CDR1 is SGHTA and CDR2 is FQGNSA. Trimming removed 5 bases from V and 0 bases from J, with 15 bases in between. CDR3 length: 16 amino acids. DNA of the CDR3: TGTGCCAGCAGCCCCGGATTTCATCCTAGCACAGATACGCAGTATTTT. Translation: CASSPGFHPSTDTQYF.

This clonotype turned up a few times. The rearrangement joins TRBV28 to TRBJ1-1; 7 bases align to TRBD1. CDR3 length: 14 amino acids. Germline CDR1 is MDHEN and CDR2 is SYDVKM. Germline trimming cut 5 bases from V and 5 bases from J; bases unmatched to any gene: 8. As DNA, the CDR3 is TGTGCCAGCAGTCCGCCGACAGGGAGGACTGAAGCTTTCTTT. It codes for CASSPPTGRTEAFF.

This sequence joins TRBV20-1 and TRBJ1-5; D is unresolved. Germline V gene lookup returns CDR1 DFQATT and CDR2 SNEGSKA (reference sequence). The length of the CDR3 is 14 residues. Trimming stripped 3 bases from V and 5 bases from J, with 14 bases between. As DNA, the CDR3 is TGCAGTGCTAGCGGCGTCAGCTTGCATCAGCCCCAGCATTTT. Translated: CSASGVSLHQPQHF.

This clonotype was seen more than once but under ten times. V usage is TRBV20-1 and J usage is TRBJ2-2; 11 bases agree with TRBD1. Germline trimming cut 1 base from V and 4 bases from J; bases unmatched to any gene: 2. CDR3 length: 15 residues. Germline CDR1 DFQATT, CDR2 SNEGSKA (reference sequence). As DNA, the CDR3 is TGCAGTGCTAGAGCCGGACAGGGGGCCACCGGGGAGCTGTTTTTT. This translates into CSARAGQGATGELFF.

This clonotype has just a few counts. The V gene is TRBV28, the J gene TRBJ2-3; 7 positions agree with TRBD1. This CDR3 has 17 residues. V dropped 6 bases and J dropped 2; count of bases not matched to a gene: 14. Germline lookup yields CDR1 MDHEN and CDR2 SYDVKM. The CDR3 loop is CASSQGQFRSITDTQYF. CDR3 sequence (DNA): TGTGCCAGCAGCCAGGGACAGTTCCGGTCCATCACAGATACGCAGTATTTT.

By frequency in the sample, this clonotype is large. The CDR3 sequence: CSARGQGWGMNTEAFF. DNA for the CDR3: TGCAGTGCTAGGGGACAGGGGTGGGGTATGAACACTGAAGCTTTCTTT. This chain links TRBV20-1 with TRBJ1-1, with 10 bases identical to TRBD1. The germline V gene encodes CDR1 DFQATT and CDR2 SNEGSKA (reference sequence). Trimming cost V 3 bases and J 0 bases; bases outside gene matches: 7. CDR3 size: 16 residues.

This clonotype was seen a handful of times. This sequence joins TRBV7-9 and TRBJ2-1; 9 bases line up with TRBD2. This CDR3 spans 17 amino acids. J gave up 8 bases and V 5 bases, and 16 bases lay outside the gene matches. Per the germline V gene, CDR1 is SEHNR and CDR2 is FQNEAQ (reference sequence). CDR3 sequence: CASSGLAVAGGRDEQFF. DNA of the CDR3: TGTGCCAGCAGCGGGCTGGCTGTCGCGGGGGGGAGGGATGAGCAGTTCTTC.

Within the sample, this clonotype is medium-sized. The V and J genes are TRBV7-2 and TRBJ1-5; D gene unclear. V was shortened by 3 bases and J by 0 bases, with 9 bases between the two germline ends. The germline gives CDR1 SGHTA, CDR2 FQGNSA. CDR3 size: 15 residues. The CDR3, as DNA: TGTGCCAGCAGCTTGAGGGCCTATAGCAATCAGCCCCAGCATTTT. It codes for CASSLRAYSNQPQHF. The variable domain in full, with the rest retrieved from reference TRBV7-2 and TRBJ1-5, is GAGVSQSPSNKVTEKGKDVELRCDPISGHTALYWYRQSLGQGLEFLIYFQGNSAPDKSGLPSDRFSAERTGGSVSTLTIQRTQQEDSAVYLCASSLRAYSNQPQHFGDGTRLSIL.

V is TRBV7-9 and J is TRBJ2-2, with no clear D. V lost 3 bases and J 0 bases, leaving 5 bases between the germline ends. The CDR3 totals 14 residues. CDR1 and CDR2 from the germline V gene are SEHNR and FQNEAQ (reference sequence). CDR3 in DNA: TGTGCCAGCAGCTTGGCACCGAACACCGGGGAGCTGTTTTTT. It encodes CASSLAPNTGELFF.

This clonotype is medium-sized within its sample. This chain joins TRBV7-9 and TRBJ2-7, with 7 bases matching TRBD1. From germline, CDR1 is SEHNR and CDR2 FQNEAQ (reference sequence). J was trimmed by 8 bases and V by 5 bases; bases with no gene match: 18. The CDR3 loop spans 16 amino acids. CDR3: CASSGRGRGPAWQQYF. The CDR3 region has the DNA TGTGCCAGCAGCGGCCGTGGTAGGGGGCCCGCCTGGCAGCAGTACTTC. The full variable domain, with the rest looked up from reference TRBV7-9 and TRBJ2-7, is DTGVSQNPRHKITKRGQNVTFRCDPISEHNRLYWYRQTLGQGPEFLTYFQNEAQLEKSRLLSDRFSAERPKGSFSTLEIQRTEQGDSAMYLCASSGRGRGPAWQQYFGPGTRLTVT.

This clonotype was recorded a few times. V and J are TRBV20-1 and TRBJ1-1; 7 nucleotides agree with TRBD1. Germline CDR1 DFQATT, CDR2 SNEGSKA (reference sequence). Trimming took 0 bases from V and 4 from J; bases not matched to a gene: 14. The length of the CDR3 is 17 residues. This CDR3 is CSARDSGTVGRGTEAFF. The DNA for the CDR3 is TGCAGTGCTAGAGATTCCGGGACAGTGGGTCGAGGCACTGAAGCTTTCTTT.

V and J are TRBV7-2 and TRBJ1-1, with unresolved D. Trimming pared 1 base from V and 4 bases from J, leaving 10 bases between. The germline CDR1 and CDR2 sequences are SGHTA and FQGNSA. The CDR3 loop spans 14 amino acids. For the CDR3, the DNA is TGTGCCAGCAGCTTAGTCGGAGCCAGCACTGAAGCTTTCTTT. It is translated as CASSLVGASTEAFF.

V usage is TRBV9 and J usage is TRBJ2-3; no reliable D call. CDR1 and CDR2 (germline): SGDLS, YYNGEE. The CDR3 spans 15 residues. Trimming stripped 3 bases from V and 0 bases from J, with 11 bases between. As DNA, the CDR3 is TGTGCCAGCAGCGCGGGTTCTTCTAGCACAGATACGCAGTATTTT. Protein sequence: CASSAGSSSTDTQYF.

This clonotype was seen a handful of times. The rearrangement joins TRBV7-6 to TRBJ2-1; tentatively, D is TRBD1 (5 bases). The CDR3 runs to 15 residues. Germline V CDR1 and CDR2: SGHVS, FNYEAQ. V lost 1 base and J lost 8, with 15 bases in between. The CDR3 sequence is CASSLEAQGGDEQFF. CDR3 bases: TGTGCCAGCAGCTTAGAGGCGCAGGGTGGGGATGAGCAGTTCTTC. Filled out from reference TRBV7-6 and TRBJ2-1, the complete variable domain reads GAGVSQSPRYKVTKRGQDVALRCDPISGHVSLYWYRQALGQGPEFLTYFNYEAQQDKSGLPNDRFSAERPEGSISTLTIQRTEQRDSAMYRCASSLEAQGGDEQFFGPGTRLTVL.

This clonotype is labeled medium-sized. This sequence joins TRBV7-6 and TRBJ2-3; D gene unclear. The CDR3 length is 14 residues. Trimming took off 5 bases at V and 2 bases at J, with 11 bases between the two ends. Germline lookup yields CDR1 SGHVS and CDR2 FNYEAQ. CDR3 bases: TGTGCCAGCAGCGTAGGACCGAACACAGATACGCAGTATTTT. This gives the protein CASSVGPNTDTQYF. The entire variable domain, with the rest obtained from reference TRBV7-6 and TRBJ2-3, is as follows: GAGVSQSPRYKVTKRGQDVALRCDPISGHVSLYWYRQALGQGPEFLTYFNYEAQQDKSGLPNDRFSAERPEGSISTLTIQRTEQRDSAMYRCASSVGPNTDTQYFGPGTRLTVL.

This clonotype is medium-sized by share. The rearrangement links TRBV20-1 to TRBJ2-1; 9 positions agree with TRBD1. Trimming took 8 bases from V and 10 from J; bases not matched to a gene: 15. The germline V gene encodes CDR1 DFQATT and CDR2 SNEGSKA (reference sequence). The length of the CDR3 is 14 residues. The CDR3 DNA sequence: TGCAGTACCGACCCTGGGACAGGGACTTGGGAGCAGTTCTTC. Its protein is CSTDPGTGTWEQFF.

This clonotype was detected only a few times. The chain links TRBV28 to TRBJ1-2, with no clear D. V was pared by 4 bases and J by 4 bases, with 4 bases between. Germline CDR1 and CDR2: MDHEN and SYDVKM. The CDR3 spans 11 residues. Here the CDR3 reads CASSSFYGYTF. DNA of the CDR3: TGTGCCAGCAGTTCCTTCTATGGCTACACCTTC.

The chain combines TRBV6-1 with TRBJ2-2; 9 bases align to TRBD1. Germline values: CDR1 MNHNS, CDR2 SASEGT. The CDR3 runs 16 residues. Losses at the gene ends were 6 bases for V and 7 bases for J; bases not matched to a gene: 12. For the CDR3, the DNA is TGTGCCAGCAGGACCGGGACAGGGAGTTCTAGCGGGGAGCTGTTTTTT. This gives the protein CASRTGTGSSSGELFF.

There are a few counts of this clonotype. The chain is built from TRBV6-1 and TRBJ1-1, with 8 bases matching TRBD1. J was trimmed by 5 bases and V by 7 bases; bases with no gene match: 9. CDR1 is MNHNS and CDR2 is SASEGT in the germline V gene. The length of the CDR3 is 14 residues. This CDR3 reads CASTFYRGGTEAFF. CDR3 DNA sequence: TGTGCCAGCACTTTCTACAGGGGGGGAACTGAAGCTTTCTTT.

The V gene is TRBV20-1, the J gene TRBJ1-5; 8 bases are a match to TRBD1. The CDR3 contains 13 residues. Trimming removed 7 bases from V and 5 bases from J; junction bases left unmatched: 7. Germline V gene data show CDR1 as DFQATT and CDR2 as SNEGSKA (reference sequence). The CDR3 region has the DNA TGCAGTGTTCCGACAGGGGACGATCAGCCCCAGCATTTT. Translation: CSVPTGDDQPQHF.

The V call is TRBV20-1, the J call TRBJ2-3, with D maybe TRBD2 (5 bases). Germline V CDR1 and CDR2: DFQATT, SNEGSKA (reference sequence). Deletions cut 3 bases from V and 0 bases from J, with 7 bases between. The CDR3 is 13 residues long. The CDR3 protein is CSARVASTDTQYF. CDR3 DNA: TGCAGTGCTAGGGTAGCGAGCACAGATACGCAGTATTTT.

This chain links TRBV12-1 with TRBJ1-6. TRBV12-1 is tagged as a pseudogene. This CDR3 is 20 amino acids long. CDR3 in DNA: TGTGCCAGCAGCCCCCTTAGCAGGGAGGCTTTGGCCAAGGAGTGGTTACCCCTCCACTTT. It translates to CASSPLSREALAKEWLPLHF.

This clonotype was recorded a few times. The gene calls are TRBV28 and TRBJ2-5; D gene uncertain. Germline V gives CDR1 MDHEN, CDR2 SYDVKM. V was pared by 6 bases and J by 0 bases, with 11 bases between. CDR3 size: 14 residues. CDR3 protein: CASRTRVYQETQYF. The CDR3 DNA reads TGTGCCAGCAGGACCCGGGTCTACCAAGAGACCCAGTACTTC.

This rearrangement joins TRBV29-1 to TRBJ1-5; 12 nucleotides line up with TRBD1. The CDR3 is 13 amino acids. Germline CDR1 reads SQVTM; CDR2 reads ANQGSEA. J was trimmed by 7 bases and V by 5 bases; bases with no gene match: 3. CDR3 sequence (DNA): TGCAGCGTTCCCGGGACAGGGGGCCAGCCCCAGCATTTT. Protein: CSVPGTGGQPQHF.

V gene TRBV6-1 combines with J gene TRBJ2-1; TRBD1 or TRBD2 may be the D gene (5 bases each). Germline CDR1 MNHNS, CDR2 SASEGT. Trimming left V 5 bases short and J 6 bases short, with 23 bases between. This CDR3 has 17 residues. The DNA of the CDR3 is TGTGCCAGCAGTCTAGCCACAGGACCTCTCTTTTCCAATGAGCAGTTCTTC. Protein: CASSLATGPLFSNEQFF.